The clone carrying this T cell receptor beta chain was seen ten or more times. From RNA transcripts, TCR beta CDR3 regions were amplified. The HTBI set primed first-round TCR CDR3 RT-PCR. TCRdb called the multiplex PCR reads again in MiXCR, with one record for every CDR3 protein. The sample lists about 600,000 distinct CDR3 sequences, 14% occurring once. The data stem from a study of T cells in Graves' hyperthyroidism and ophthalmopathy. Ophthalmopathy patients had Clinical Activity Score at least 3, NOSPECS grade at least 4, duration under 3 months. Investigators excluded patients with uncontrolled infection, other autoimmune disease, pregnancy or lactation. Diagnoses rested on clinical symptoms, serum thyroxine and TRAb, thyroid ultrasound and orbital computed tomography. It was around 11 ml of fresh peripheral blood that supplied the PBMCs. The CDR3 loop spans 15 amino acids. The junction had 6 bases not matched to a gene; V was cut back by 7 bases and J by 1 base. CDR1 and CDR2 from the germline V gene are MNHNS and SASEGT.

This receptor was obtained from a woman aged 18-29 years with Graves' ophthalmopathy. The chain carries TRBV6-1 and TRBJ1-1; 10 bases fit TRBD1. Sequenced input: blood. The CDR3 DNA follows: TGTGCCAGCACCCGGGACAGGGGCAGGAACACTGAAGCTTTCTTT. It specifies CASTRDRGRNTEAFF.